The clone carrying this T cell receptor (beta chain) has a single count. The target antigen is unknown. This specimen comes from a study of shared clonotypes between healthy human individuals. Study results and caveats: In a handful of donors, around 5% of naive CD4 clonotypes appeared in common.

This CDR3 region has 18 residues. Looked up from germline, CDR1 is KGHSH and CDR2 is LQKENI. Trimming took off 4 bases at V and 0 bases at J, with 18 bases between the two ends. As originally analysed: Without quality scores, immunoSEQ junctional reads could not be filtered like full-length reads. Sequenced by immunoSEQ multiplex PCR; TCRdb stores in-frame clones only, minus some. V and J calls and clone size are those listed in that table; D and trimming were worked out from the DNA. The repertoire holds about 2.4 million clones, with about 92% as singletons. Sequencing was done on a sample of naive CD4+ T cells sorted from blood. Subset described: CD45RA+ positively selected. The source of this sequence is a man between 18 and 29 years old in good health. This rearrangement joins TRBV18 to TRBJ1-4; possibly TRBD1 for D (5 bases). The DNA of the CDR3 is TGTGCCAGCTCACAAGAAGGGGTAACCCCTGCAACTAATGAAAAACTGTTTTTT. It specifies CASSQEGVTPATNEKLFF.